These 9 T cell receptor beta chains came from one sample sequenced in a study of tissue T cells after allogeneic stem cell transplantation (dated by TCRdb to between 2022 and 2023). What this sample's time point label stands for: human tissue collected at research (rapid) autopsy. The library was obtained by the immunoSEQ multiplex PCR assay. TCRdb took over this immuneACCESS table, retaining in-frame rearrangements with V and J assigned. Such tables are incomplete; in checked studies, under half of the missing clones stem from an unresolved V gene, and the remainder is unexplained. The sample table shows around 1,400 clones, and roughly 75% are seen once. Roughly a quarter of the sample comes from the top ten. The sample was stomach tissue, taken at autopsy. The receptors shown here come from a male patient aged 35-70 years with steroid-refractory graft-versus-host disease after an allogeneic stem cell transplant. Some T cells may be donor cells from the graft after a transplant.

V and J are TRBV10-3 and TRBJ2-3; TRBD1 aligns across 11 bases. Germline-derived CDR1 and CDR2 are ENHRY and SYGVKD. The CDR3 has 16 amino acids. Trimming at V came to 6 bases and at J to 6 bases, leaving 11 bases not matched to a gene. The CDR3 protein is CAIRAGQGEGTDTQYF. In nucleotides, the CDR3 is TGTGCCATCAGAGCGGGACAGGGGGAGGGTACGGATACGCAGTATTTT.

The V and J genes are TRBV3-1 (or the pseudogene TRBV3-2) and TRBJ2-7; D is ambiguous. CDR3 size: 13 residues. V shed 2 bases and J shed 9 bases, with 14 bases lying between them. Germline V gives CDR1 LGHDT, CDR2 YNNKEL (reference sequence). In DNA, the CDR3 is TGTGCCAGCAGCCAAACTCCCATGGGCTGGCAGTACTTC. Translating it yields CASSQTPMGWQYF.

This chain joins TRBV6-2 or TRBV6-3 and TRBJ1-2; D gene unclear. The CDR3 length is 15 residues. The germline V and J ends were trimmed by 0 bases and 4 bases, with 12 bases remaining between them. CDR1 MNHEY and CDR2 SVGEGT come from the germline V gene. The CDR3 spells CASSYSQVPGYGYTF. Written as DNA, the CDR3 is TGTGCCAGCAGTTACTCGCAGGTACCGGGCTATGGCTACACCTTC.

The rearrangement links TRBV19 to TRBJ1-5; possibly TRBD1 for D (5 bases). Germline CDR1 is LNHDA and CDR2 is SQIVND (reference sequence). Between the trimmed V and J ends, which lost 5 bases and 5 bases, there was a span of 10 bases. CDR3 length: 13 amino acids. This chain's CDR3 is CASSHQGDQPQHF. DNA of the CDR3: TGTGCCAGTAGTCACCAGGGTGATCAGCCCCAGCATTTT.

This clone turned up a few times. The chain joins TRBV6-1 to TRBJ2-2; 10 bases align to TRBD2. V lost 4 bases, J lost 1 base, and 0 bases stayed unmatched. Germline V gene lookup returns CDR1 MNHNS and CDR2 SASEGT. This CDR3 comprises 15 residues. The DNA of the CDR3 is TGTGCCAGCAGTGTAGCGGGGGGGAACACCGGGGAGCTGTTTTTT. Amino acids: CASSVAGGNTGELFF.

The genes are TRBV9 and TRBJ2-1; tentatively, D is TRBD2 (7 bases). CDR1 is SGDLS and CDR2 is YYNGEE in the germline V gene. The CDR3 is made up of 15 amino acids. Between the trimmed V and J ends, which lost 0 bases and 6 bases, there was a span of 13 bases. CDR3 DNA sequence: TGTGCCAGCAGCGTAGTAGGGGGACTAATCAATGAGCAGTTCTTC. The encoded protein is CASSVVGGLINEQFF.

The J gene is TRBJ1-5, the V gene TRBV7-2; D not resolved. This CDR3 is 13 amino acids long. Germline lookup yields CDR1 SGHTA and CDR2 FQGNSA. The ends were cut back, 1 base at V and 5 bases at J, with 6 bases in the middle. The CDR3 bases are TGTGCCAGCAGCTTAGGGCGGGATCAGCCCCAGCATTTT. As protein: CASSLGRDQPQHF.

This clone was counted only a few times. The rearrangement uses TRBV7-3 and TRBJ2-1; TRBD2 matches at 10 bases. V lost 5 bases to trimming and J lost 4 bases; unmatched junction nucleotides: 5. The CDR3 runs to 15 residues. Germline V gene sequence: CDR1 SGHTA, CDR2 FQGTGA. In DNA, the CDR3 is TGTGCCAGCAGCGTGACTAGCGGGCCATACAATGAGCAGTTCTTC. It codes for CASSVTSGPYNEQFF.

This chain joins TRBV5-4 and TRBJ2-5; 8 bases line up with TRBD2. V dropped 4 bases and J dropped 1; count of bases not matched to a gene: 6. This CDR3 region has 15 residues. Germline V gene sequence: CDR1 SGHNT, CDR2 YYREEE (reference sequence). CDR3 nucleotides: TGTGCCAGCAGCGGGGGGGGACTAGTCCAAGAGACCCAGTACTTC. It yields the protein CASSGGGLVQETQYF.